This TCR beta chain was identified in a study of cytomegalovirus exposure and HLA in healthy donors. Study findings and constraints: In a later analysis, common viral pathogens appeared linked to several of the most significant clusters. In vitro confirmation showed three CMV-associated chains to be CMV antigen specific.

Regarding this clone: What it binds is unknown.

Primers included in the PCR were 60 Vbeta and 13 Jbeta primers. Method: immunoSEQ multiplex PCR; TCRdb's copy keeps in-frame clones and lacks some. The table includes approximately 140,000 clones, 60% to 85% detected once. What was sequenced was PBMCs. This receptor was taken from a man aged 18 to 30 in good health and CMV-seronegative.

The CDR3: CASSIGEQGWKYF. The CDR3 DNA reads TGTGCCAGTAGTATAGGGGAACAGGGATGGAAGTACTTC. V and J are TRBV19 and TRBJ2-7; possible D gene TRBD1, 6 bases. Trimming removed 1 base from V and 11 bases from J, with 15 bases in between. The germline V gene encodes CDR1 LNHDA and CDR2 SQIVND (reference sequence). This CDR3 is 13 amino acids long.